These 28 T cell receptor beta chains share one sample of origin, sequenced in a study of blood T cell repertoires in COVID-19. Libraries were prepared by immunoSEQ multiplex PCR; TCRdb keeps only in-frame clonotypes and omits some of them. This sample yields 170,000 or so clones, of which roughly 80% are seen a single time; 15% to 20% belongs to the top ten. Sample: PBMCs or T cells enriched from blood (not recorded which). Receptors originate from a woman aged 50 to 60 who had recovered from COVID-19.

There are a few counts of this clone. J is TRBJ1-6 and V is TRBV7-2; D is perhaps TRBD1 (5 bases). Trimming took off 1 base at V and 10 bases at J, with 14 bases between the two ends. In germline, CDR1 is SGHTA, CDR2 FQGNSA. This CDR3 has 15 amino acids. CDR3 DNA sequence: TGTGCCAGCAGCTTAGTTTCCAGGGAACGGTCACCCCTCCACTTT. It yields the protein CASSLVSRERSPLHF. Combining the CDR3 with reference TRBV7-2 and TRBJ1-6 gives the whole variable domain GAGVSQSPSNKVTEKGKDVELRCDPISGHTALYWYRQSLGQGLEFLIYFQGNSAPDKSGLPSDRFSAERTGGSVSTLTIQRTQQEDSAVYLCASSLVSRERSPLHFGNGTRLTVT.

The rearrangement joins TRBV24-1 to TRBJ2-2; TRBD1 is a possible D gene (6 bases). Trimming stripped 3 bases from V and 2 bases from J, with 12 bases between. The CDR3 covers 16 residues. Germline CDR1 and CDR2: KGHDR and SFDVKD. CDR3: CATSDAGVVNTGELFF. CDR3 coding DNA: TGTGCCACCAGTGATGCAGGGGTAGTTAACACCGGGGAGCTGTTTTTT.

This rearrangement joins TRBV27 to TRBJ1-2; no reliable D call. V was cut by 10 bases and J by 8 bases, with 26 bases left in between. Germline CDR1 MNHEY, CDR2 SMNVEV (reference sequence). The CDR3 is 15 residues long. CDR3 in amino acids: CAIKPIGEGDKGYTF. The CDR3 DNA reads as TGTGCCATCAAACCGATAGGAGAGGGCGATAAAGGCTACACCTTC.

This chain connects TRBV18 to TRBJ2-3, with TRBD1 matching 8 bases. Trimming removed 3 bases from V and 5 bases from J; junction bases left unmatched: 7. The CDR3 covers 15 residues. The germline gives CDR1 KGHSH, CDR2 LQKENI. CDR3 bases: TGTGCCAGCTCACCTGGGCAGGGGGCCGGAGATACGCAGTATTTT. It encodes CASSPGQGAGDTQYF.

The J gene is TRBJ1-2, the V gene TRBV5-5; 8 nucleotides line up with TRBD1. The CDR3 has 15 amino acids. Germline CDR1 is SGHKS and CDR2 is YYEKEE (reference sequence). V shed 4 bases, J shed 1 base, and the junction held 6 bases outside the gene matches. CDR3 in amino acids: CASSPRTGFNYGYTF. As DNA, the CDR3 is TGTGCCAGCAGCCCACGGACAGGGTTTAACTATGGCTACACCTTC.

The rearrangement joins TRBV11-3 to TRBJ2-5; the D gene is possibly TRBD2 (6 bases). Trimming removed 2 bases from V and 2 bases from J, with 12 bases in between. CDR1 is SGHNT and CDR2 is YENEEA in the germline V gene. The CDR3 consists of 15 residues. The CDR3 DNA sequence: TGTGCCAGCAGCTTAAATGGTCTAGCGCAAGAGACCCAGTACTTC. It is translated as CASSLNGLAQETQYF.

The J gene is TRBJ1-4, the V gene TRBV28, with D perhaps matching TRBD1 (6 bases). Germline assignment: CDR1 MDHEN and CDR2 SYDVKM. The germline V and J ends were trimmed by 8 bases and 8 bases, with 18 bases remaining between them. The CDR3 has 14 amino acids. CDR3 sequence reads: CASGGGGNREKLFF. In DNA, the CDR3 is TGTGCCAGCGGAGGGGGGGGGAATAGAGAAAAACTGTTTTTT.

V gene TRBV29-1 combines with J gene TRBJ2-3; D possibly corresponds to TRBD2 (7 bases). Germline V CDR1 and CDR2: SQVTM, ANQGSEA. This CDR3 is built from 14 residues. Trimming took 5 bases from V and 1 from J, leaving 13 bases between them. CDR3: CSVSGGAGTDTQYF. The DNA of the CDR3 is TGCAGCGTTTCTGGGGGGGCAGGCACAGATACGCAGTATTTT.

The gene calls are TRBV5-4 and TRBJ2-3, with D perhaps matching TRBD2 (5 bases). Germline V gene data show CDR1 as SGHNT and CDR2 as YYREEE (reference sequence). This CDR3 contains 14 residues. V was shortened by 7 bases and J by 1 base, with 13 bases between the two germline ends. The CDR3 region is CASGIAGGTDTQYF. The DNA of the CDR3 is TGTGCCAGCGGAATAGCCGGGGGCACAGATACGCAGTATTTT.

This clone appeared a single time. The chain carries TRBV7-9 and TRBJ2-7, with 8 bases lining up with TRBD1. The CDR3 covers 14 residues. Looked up from germline, CDR1 is SEHNR and CDR2 is FQNEAQ (reference sequence). Losses at the gene ends were 5 bases for V and 3 bases for J; bases not matched to a gene: 6. The CDR3 here is CASSRRDRRYEQYF. The CDR3 nucleotides are TGTGCCAGCAGCCGGAGGGACAGGCGCTACGAGCAGTACTTC. Full variable domain (remainder filled in from reference TRBV7-9 and TRBJ2-7): DTGVSQNPRHKITKRGQNVTFRCDPISEHNRLYWYRQTLGQGPEFLTYFQNEAQLEKSRLLSDRFSAERPKGSFSTLEIQRTEQGDSAMYLCASSRRDRRYEQYFGPGTRLTVT.

This clone came up a few times. This chain uses TRBV19 with TRBJ1-5; D may be TRBD1 (6 bases). The germline gives CDR1 LNHDA, CDR2 SQIVND (reference sequence). The V end lost 6 bases, the J end lost 6 bases, and 12 bases lay between the germline ends. This CDR3 is built from 13 residues. The CDR3 bases are TGTGCCAGTAGCGACAGGCTAAGTCAGCCCCAGCATTTT. Encoded protein: CASSDRLSQPQHF.

A single count supports this clone. V and J are TRBV7-9 and TRBJ2-7; D remains unclear. The germline gives CDR1 SEHNR, CDR2 FQNEAQ (reference sequence). The CDR3 is made up of 13 amino acids. Trimming took off 4 bases at V and 2 bases at J, with 9 bases between the two ends. The CDR3 DNA follows: TGTGCCAGCAGCTATTACAGTCCCTACGAGCAGTACTTC. It yields the protein CASSYYSPYEQYF. Complete variable domain (other parts from reference TRBV7-9 and TRBJ2-7): DTGVSQNPRHKITKRGQNVTFRCDPISEHNRLYWYRQTLGQGPEFLTYFQNEAQLEKSRLLSDRFSAERPKGSFSTLEIQRTEQGDSAMYLCASSYYSPYEQYFGPGTRLTVT.

CDR3 nucleotides: TGTGCCAGCAGTAGGACAGGGCACCTCGACGAGCAGTACTTC. Residues: CASSRTGHLDEQYF. The chain links TRBV27 to TRBJ2-7, with 8 bases identical to TRBD1. V gave up 5 bases and J gave up 5 bases; unmatched junction bases: 8. The V gene's germline CDR1 is MNHEY and CDR2 SMNVEV (reference sequence). This CDR3 has 14 residues.

The rearrangement links TRBV7-3 to TRBJ2-7; TRBD2 matches at 7 bases. J lost 6 bases, V lost 5 bases, and 7 bases had no gene match. Germline V lookup: CDR1 SGHTA, CDR2 FQGTGA. The CDR3 has 13 residues. The CDR3 is CASSQTGGGEQYF. The DNA of the CDR3 is TGTGCCAGCAGCCAAACGGGGGGAGGCGAGCAGTACTTC. Together with reference TRBV7-3 and TRBJ2-7, the CDR3 gives the full variable domain: GAGVSQTPSNKVTEKGKYVELRCDPISGHTALYWYRQSLGQGPEFLIYFQGTGAADDSGLPNDRFFAVRPEGSVSTLKIQRTERGDSAVYLCASSQTGGGEQYFGPGTRLTVT.

The sample holds one count of this clone. The genes are TRBV9 and TRBJ1-2, with 10 nucleotides matching TRBD1. The V and J ends lost 0 bases and 4 bases, in that order; junction bases with no gene match: 3. The CDR3 runs to 15 residues. Germline V gene sequence: CDR1 SGDLS, CDR2 YYNGEE. This CDR3 is CASSVGQGAVYGYTF. Written as DNA, the CDR3 is TGTGCCAGCAGCGTAGGACAGGGGGCTGTCTATGGCTACACCTTC.

This sequence joins TRBV4-1 and TRBJ2-2; 8 bases fit TRBD1. Germline-derived CDR1 and CDR2 are MGHRA and YSYEKL. The CDR3 runs 18 residues. Germline trimming cut 2 bases from V and 0 bases from J; bases unmatched to any gene: 8. CDR3 protein: CASSQTPGGHTNTGELFF. CDR3 bases: TGCGCCAGCAGCCAAACCCCAGGGGGCCATACGAACACCGGGGAGCTGTTTTTT.

This chain links TRBV4-1 with TRBJ2-3; D ambiguous. CDR3 length: 15 residues. Deletions cut 1 base from V and 3 bases from J, with 11 bases between. CDR1 MGHRA and CDR2 YSYEKL come from the germline V gene. The CDR3 DNA reads TGCGCCAGCAGCCAAGTCGGGTTAAGTACAGATACGCAGTATTTT. Encoded protein: CASSQVGLSTDTQYF.

The chain carries TRBV5-4 and TRBJ2-1; D unclear. The CDR3 covers 15 residues. V gave up 4 bases and J gave up 7 bases, with 18 bases separating them. Germline V gives CDR1 SGHNT, CDR2 YYREEE (reference sequence). CDR3 protein: CASSRSIGPQNEQFF. In DNA form, the CDR3 reads TGTGCCAGCAGCCGATCGATTGGCCCTCAGAATGAGCAGTTCTTC.

The CDR3 nucleotides are TGTGCCAGCAGTCCCGGGGGTTACCCTAACACTGAAGCTTTCTTT. Protein product: CASSPGGYPNTEAFF. The chain combines TRBV6-2 or TRBV6-3 with TRBJ1-1, with D perhaps TRBD1 (5 bases). The CDR3 runs 15 residues. The V gene's germline CDR1 is MNHEY and CDR2 SVGEGT. Trimming shortened V by 5 bases and J by 2 bases, and 15 bases separated the two germline ends.

V is TRBV5-8 and J is TRBJ2-3, with 14 nucleotides matching TRBD2. With 5 bases clipped from V and 5 bases from J, the junction kept 10 bases outside the gene matches. The CDR3 loop spans 17 amino acids. CDR1 is SGHTS and CDR2 is YDEGEE in the germline V gene. For the CDR3, the DNA is TGTGCCAGCAGTTGGACCGGGACTAGCGGGAGTAGAGATACGCAGTATTTT. Protein product: CASSWTGTSGSRDTQYF.

The genes are TRBV2 and TRBJ1-2; D uncertain. The germline V gene encodes CDR1 SNHLY and CDR2 FYNNEI. V lost 4 bases, J lost 4 bases, and 7 bases lay in between. This CDR3 is built from 12 residues. Here the CDR3 DNA reads TGTGCCAGCAGTGCTTCGGGCTATGGCTACACCTTC. It yields the protein CASSASGYGYTF.

The chain combines TRBV10-2 with TRBJ2-7, with 9 bases aligning to TRBD2. The germline CDR1 and CDR2 sequences are WSHSY and SAAADI. J gave up 0 bases and V 1 base, and 4 bases lay outside the gene matches. The CDR3 extends over 16 amino acids. CDR3 region: CASSEWTSASSYEQYF. Written as DNA, the CDR3 is TGCGCCAGCAGTGAGTGGACTAGCGCTAGCTCCTACGAGCAGTACTTC.

The rearrangement joins TRBV7-9 to TRBJ2-1, with a tentative D call TRBD1 (5 bases). Germline assignment: CDR1 SEHNR and CDR2 FQNEAQ (reference sequence). The V end was cut by 6 bases, the J end by 0 bases, with 6 bases between. This CDR3 is built from 13 residues. Here the CDR3 reads CASSDSSYNEQFF. In DNA, the CDR3 is TGTGCCAGCAGTGACAGCTCCTACAATGAGCAGTTCTTC.

The J gene is TRBJ2-5, the V gene TRBV18, with a tentative D call TRBD1 (5 bases). From germline, CDR1 is KGHSH and CDR2 LQKENI. The CDR3 sequence is 15 residues long. V dropped 0 bases and J dropped 4 bases, with 12 bases sitting between them. This CDR3 reads CASSPPGQLTETQYF. The CDR3 DNA sequence: TGTGCCAGCTCACCACCGGGGCAGTTAACAGAGACCCAGTACTTC.

The V call is TRBV12-3 or TRBV12-4, the J call TRBJ1-1; a possible D gene is TRBD1 (5 bases). The V gene lost 6 bases and the J gene lost 4 bases, with 12 bases spanning the gap. The CDR3 totals 13 residues. In DNA form, the CDR3 reads TGTGCCAGCAGGACGGGAGGGGTCACTGAAGCTTTCTTT. It yields the protein CASRTGGVTEAFF.

CDR3 protein: CASSHPQQGNSPLHF. The CDR3 DNA reads TGTGCCAGCAGTCACCCCCAGCAGGGAAATTCACCCCTCCACTTT. J is TRBJ1-6 and V is TRBV28; possibly TRBD1 for D (5 bases). The CDR3 runs to 15 residues. Trimming removed 5 bases from V and 7 bases from J, with 15 bases in between. The germline V gene has CDR1 MDHEN and CDR2 SYDVKM.

The chain couples TRBV18 to TRBJ2-2; 8 bases match TRBD1. The CDR3 is 14 residues long. The germline V gene encodes CDR1 KGHSH and CDR2 LQKENI. The trim removed 5 bases at V and 3 bases at J, leaving 2 bases unmatched. Written as DNA, the CDR3 is TGTGCCAGCTCATCACAGGGGGACACCGGGGAGCTGTTTTTT. Protein sequence: CASSSQGDTGELFF.

This chain uses TRBV28 with TRBJ1-6, with D perhaps TRBD1 (5 bases). This CDR3 comprises 14 residues. Germline assignment: CDR1 MDHEN and CDR2 SYDVKM. Trimming took off 5 bases at V and 10 bases at J, with 15 bases between the two ends. This chain's CDR3 is CASSRPLGESPLHF. The CDR3 DNA reads as TGTGCCAGCAGTCGACCCTTAGGGGAATCACCCCTCCACTTT.